This T cell receptor beta chain derives from a study of blood T cell repertoires in COVID-19. Overall study: Specimens from acute and convalescent COVID-19 originated in the United States, Italy and Spain. PBMCs, B-cell-depleted T cells, or T cells were the source of the cDNA or gDNA that made up the material.

The length of the CDR3 is 15 residues. The V and J ends lost 7 bases and 4 bases respectively, with 17 bases between them. CDR1 and CDR2 (germline): LNHDA, SQIVND (reference sequence). Original handling: Reference gene primers were amplified, and this amplification served to estimate nucleated cell counts. The method was immunoSEQ multiplex PCR; TCRdb's version includes in-frame clones alone and lacks a portion of them. For V, J and clone size, that table is used; D and trimming come from the DNA. The sample consists of a few hundred thousand clones, around 80% of them appearing once. The chain has TRBV19 and TRBJ1-3, with D maybe TRBD1 (5 bases). The TCR sequence derives from a man aged 45 to 65 with active or convalescent COVID-19. The sequenced material came from peripheral blood. The CDR3 loop is CASTPGLRKGNTIYF. The CDR3 DNA follows: TGTGCCAGTACCCCGGGACTCAGAAAAGGAAACACCATATATTTT. Full variable domain (missing parts from reference TRBV19 and TRBJ1-3): DGGITQSPKYLFRKEGQNVTLSCEQNLNHDAMYWYRQDPGQGLRLIYYSQIVNDFQKGDIAEGYSVSREKKESFPLTVTSAQKNPTAFYLCASTPGLRKGNTIYFGEGSWLTVV.